These T cell receptor beta chains were read from a single sample in a study of CD8+ T cells in alopecia areata. The protocol was immunoSEQ multiplex PCR, while the TCRdb copy is restricted to in-frame clones and leaves out a portion. Found here are about 160,000 clones, approximately 65% of them singletons; the top ten hold 0.9% to 1%. This specimen was CD4+ T cells sorted from blood, taken at week 4, from a patient treated with tofacitinib. The source of these receptors is a human donor with alopecia areata. Both conserved end residues are part of each CDR3. The D gene is left open where the match is weak. Size tells how often a clone was seen (once, few, many) or the class of an expanded clone, and some rows leave it out.

J gene: TRBJ1-1; V gene: TRBV30; clone size: -; D gene: -; CDR3 DNA: TGTGCCTGGACGGTTCCAGGGCGCACTGAAGCTTTCTTT; CDR3 protein: CAWTVPGRTEAFF
J gene: TRBJ1-1; V gene: TRBV4-1; clone size: -; D gene: -; CDR3 DNA: TGCGCCAGCAGCCAAGAGGAACTCACTGAAGCTTTCTTT; CDR3 protein: CASSQEELTEAFF
J gene: TRBJ2-5; V gene: TRBV5-1; clone size: -; D gene: -; CDR3 DNA: TGCGCCAGCAGCTCCTCATCTCTTAGGGGGGAGACCCAGTACTTC; CDR3 protein: CASSSSSLRGETQYF
J gene: TRBJ2-5; V gene: TRBV30; clone size: once; D gene: -; CDR3 DNA: TGTGCCTGGAGTTCTGGTACACGGGAACAAGAGACCCAGTACTTC; CDR3 protein: CAWSSGTREQETQYF
J gene: TRBJ1-6; V gene: TRBV4-3; clone size: -; D gene: -; CDR3 DNA: TGCGCCAGCAGCCAAGAAGCAGGGCGTAATTCACCCCTCCACTTT; CDR3 protein: CASSQEAGRNSPLHF
J gene: TRBJ1-2; V gene: TRBV30; clone size: -; D gene: TRBD1; CDR3 DNA: TGTGCCTGGACACCGGGACAGGGATGGTTTGGAGGCTACACCTTC; CDR3 protein: CAWTPGQGWFGGYTF
J gene: TRBJ2-7; V gene: TRBV30; clone size: -; D gene: -; CDR3 DNA: TGTGCCTGGACTGGAAGGGACTCCTACGAGCAGTACTTC; CDR3 protein: CAWTGRDSYEQYF
J gene: TRBJ1-5; V gene: TRBV25-1; clone size: -; D gene: -; CDR3 DNA: TGTGCCAGCAGTGAGCCTACCGGGACTGGTCGTCAGCCCCAGCATTTT; CDR3 protein: CASSEPTGTGRQPQHF
J gene: TRBJ2-3; V gene: TRBV9; clone size: -; D gene: -; CDR3 DNA: TGTGCCAGCAGCGTACCGGGCACAGATACGCAGTATTTT; CDR3 protein: CASSVPGTDTQYF
J gene: TRBJ2-1; V gene: TRBV30; clone size: -; D gene: -; CDR3 DNA: TGTGCCTGGGGTCACGCGAGGCGCCAGTTCTTC; CDR3 protein: CAWGHARRQFF
J gene: TRBJ1-1; V gene: TRBV29-1; clone size: few; D gene: -; CDR3 DNA: TGCAGCGTTCTCGGGGGCGTCGGTAACACTGAAGCTTTCTTT; CDR3 protein: CSVLGGVGNTEAFF
J gene: TRBJ2-5; V gene: TRBV7-2; clone size: few; D gene: TRBD1; CDR3 DNA: TGTGCCAGCAGCCGGGGACAGCAAGAGACCCAGTACTTC; CDR3 protein: CASSRGQQETQYF
J gene: TRBJ2-5; V gene: TRBV5-6; clone size: -; D gene: -; CDR3 DNA: TGTGCCAGCAGCTTGGGGCAGGTGCAAGAGACCCAGTACTTC; CDR3 protein: CASSLGQVQETQYF
J gene: TRBJ2-2; V gene: TRBV29-1; clone size: -; D gene: -; CDR3 DNA: TGCAGCGCCGGGACGGTGAACACCGGGGAGCTGTTTTTT; CDR3 protein: CSAGTVNTGELFF
J gene: TRBJ2-7; V gene: TRBV29-1; clone size: once; D gene: -; CDR3 DNA: TGCAGCGCCACCGCGACAGGCTCCGAGCAGTACTTC; CDR3 protein: CSATATGSEQYF
J gene: TRBJ2-1; V gene: TRBV7-8; clone size: -; D gene: -; CDR3 DNA: TGTGCCAGCAGCTTAGGGACCCGGGACCATGAGCAGTTCTTC; CDR3 protein: CASSLGTRDHEQFF
J gene: TRBJ2-1; V gene: TRBV2; clone size: -; D gene: TRBD2; CDR3 DNA: TGTGCCAGCAGTGAAGTAGGGCGGGGGGGTCGAAATGAGCAGTTCTTC; CDR3 protein: CASSEVGRGGRNEQFF
J gene: TRBJ1-1; V gene: TRBV29-1; clone size: -; D gene: -; CDR3 DNA: TGCAGCGCCTCCGGGAATATGAACACTGAAGCTTTCTTT; CDR3 protein: CSASGNMNTEAFF
J gene: TRBJ1-5; V gene: TRBV30; clone size: -; D gene: -; CDR3 DNA: TGTGCCTGGAATCCGACAGGTCGCAATCAGCCCCAGCATTTT; CDR3 protein: CAWNPTGRNQPQHF
J gene: TRBJ2-3; V gene: TRBV29-1; clone size: -; D gene: TRBD2; CDR3 DNA: TGCAGCGGTCTAGCGGGGGGCACAGATACGCAGTATTTT; CDR3 protein: CSGLAGGTDTQYF
J gene: TRBJ1-1; V gene: TRBV29-1; clone size: few; D gene: TRBD1; CDR3 DNA: TGCAGCGTTAGACTTTCAGGGGGCGCGGACACTGAAGCTTTCTTT; CDR3 protein: CSVRLSGGADTEAFF
J gene: TRBJ2-5; V gene: TRBV5-8; clone size: -; D gene: TRBD2; CDR3 DNA: TGTGCCAGCAGCTCGGGACTAGCGGGGTCTCAAGAGACCCAGTACTTC; CDR3 protein: CASSSGLAGSQETQYF
J gene: TRBJ2-3; V gene: TRBV19; clone size: -; D gene: -; CDR3 DNA: TGTGCCAGTAGTTGGACAGTGACAGATACGCAGTATTTT; CDR3 protein: CASSWTVTDTQYF
J gene: TRBJ1-2; V gene: TRBV5-6; clone size: few; D gene: -; CDR3 DNA: TGTGCCAGCAGCTTGGCCAACTATGGCTACACCTTC; CDR3 protein: CASSLANYGYTF
J gene: TRBJ2-7; V gene: TRBV2; clone size: -; D gene: -; CDR3 DNA: TGTGCCAGCTCGGCCTCCTACGAGCAGTACTTC; CDR3 protein: CASSASYEQYF
J gene: TRBJ2-5; V gene: TRBV12-5; clone size: -; D gene: -; CDR3 DNA: TGTGCTAGTGGTTTGGGCCAGCCTATTGGGGAGACCCAGTACTTC; CDR3 protein: CASGLGQPIGETQYF
J gene: TRBJ1-1; V gene: TRBV29-1; clone size: -; D gene: -; CDR3 DNA: TGCAGCGCCCAAACAGGGTCCACTGAAGCTTTCTTT; CDR3 protein: CSAQTGSTEAFF
J gene: TRBJ1-5; V gene: TRBV7-6; clone size: -; D gene: TRBD1; CDR3 DNA: TGTGCCAGCAGCTTAGGGACAGGGATAGGCAATCAGCCCCAGCATTTT; CDR3 protein: CASSLGTGIGNQPQHF
J gene: TRBJ1-5; V gene: TRBV30; clone size: -; D gene: TRBD1; CDR3 DNA: TGTGCCTGGAGTACAGGGGGTGAACAGCCCCAGCATTTT; CDR3 protein: CAWSTGGEQPQHF
J gene: TRBJ1-5; V gene: TRBV4-2; clone size: few; D gene: TRBD1; CDR3 DNA: TGTGCCAGCAGCCAAGACCCCAGGGGGCGAGGCAATCAGCCCCAGCATTTT; CDR3 protein: CASSQDPRGRGNQPQHF
J gene: TRBJ1-4; V gene: TRBV30; clone size: few; D gene: -; CDR3 DNA: TGTGCCTGGAGTGTAAGGGAAAAACTGTTTTTT; CDR3 protein: CAWSVREKLFF
J gene: TRBJ1-1; V gene: TRBV29-1; clone size: -; D gene: -; CDR3 DNA: TGCAGCGTTCGGCCAGGGGCCATACTTGAAGCTTTCTTT; CDR3 protein: CSVRPGAILEAFF
J gene: TRBJ2-7; V gene: TRBV4-1; clone size: -; D gene: -; CDR3 DNA: TGCGCCAGCAGCCAAGGACTAGGCTACGAGCAGTACTTC; CDR3 protein: CASSQGLGYEQYF
J gene: TRBJ1-2; V gene: TRBV11-2; clone size: few; D gene: -; CDR3 DNA: TGTGCCAGCAGCTTAGATCGTCAGGGGCTCTATGGCTACACCTTC; CDR3 protein: CASSLDRQGLYGYTF
J gene: TRBJ2-7; V gene: TRBV10-3; clone size: -; D gene: -; CDR3 DNA: TGTGCCATCAGTGCCCGGGGTCGAGGAACCTACGAGCAGTACTTC; CDR3 protein: CAISARGRGTYEQYF
J gene: TRBJ1-2; V gene: TRBV29-1; clone size: -; D gene: -; CDR3 DNA: TGCAGCGTTGAAACTAGGGCAGGGGATGGCTACACCTTC; CDR3 protein: CSVETRAGDGYTF
J gene: TRBJ1-6; V gene: TRBV5-6; clone size: -; D gene: TRBD1; CDR3 DNA: TGTGCCAGCAGCTCACAAGACAGGGGGCCGAATTCACCCCTCCACTTT; CDR3 protein: CASSSQDRGPNSPLHF
J gene: TRBJ2-3; V gene: TRBV25-1; clone size: -; D gene: -; CDR3 DNA: TGTGCCAGCGCGGGACAGCTCACAGATACGCAGTATTTT; CDR3 protein: CASAGQLTDTQYF
J gene: TRBJ2-2; V gene: TRBV29-1; clone size: -; D gene: TRBD1; CDR3 DNA: TGCAGCGCAGACAGGGGAAACACCGGGGAGCTGTTTTTT; CDR3 protein: CSADRGNTGELFF
J gene: TRBJ2-7; V gene: TRBV7-3; clone size: -; D gene: -; CDR3 DNA: TGTGCCAGCAGCCCAGTGAGGGAGCAGTACTTC; CDR3 protein: CASSPVREQYF
J gene: TRBJ2-3; V gene: TRBV7-9; clone size: -; D gene: TRBD1; CDR3 DNA: TGTGCCAGCAGCTCATCAGGGGGACCTAGCACAGATACGCAGTATTTT; CDR3 protein: CASSSSGGPSTDTQYF
J gene: TRBJ1-6; V gene: TRBV7-2; clone size: few; D gene: -; CDR3 DNA: TGTGCCAGCAGTCATGGGCCGGCGGGTTCACCCCTCCACTTT; CDR3 protein: CASSHGPAGSPLHF
J gene: TRBJ2-7; V gene: TRBV5-4; clone size: -; D gene: -; CDR3 DNA: TGTGCCAGCAGCTTAACCCATGGCGAGCAGTACTTC; CDR3 protein: CASSLTHGEQYF
J gene: TRBJ1-6; V gene: TRBV15; clone size: -; D gene: -; CDR3 DNA: TGTGCCACCAGCAGAATTGCAGGGGAGTCACCCCTCCACTTT; CDR3 protein: CATSRIAGESPLHF
J gene: TRBJ1-4; V gene: TRBV6-5; clone size: -; D gene: TRBD1; CDR3 DNA: TGTGCCAGCAGAAACAGGGGGCTAGGTGAAAAACTGTTTTTT; CDR3 protein: CASRNRGLGEKLFF
J gene: TRBJ2-7; V gene: TRBV2; clone size: -; D gene: TRBD2; CDR3 DNA: TGTGCCAGCCGGTTTGCTAGCGGGGGATACGAGCAGTACTTC; CDR3 protein: CASRFASGGYEQYF
J gene: TRBJ2-1; V gene: TRBV14; clone size: few; D gene: -; CDR3 DNA: TGTGCCAGCAGCCAAGGTGGCGGGATTAGGGCAAATGAGCAGTTCTTC; CDR3 protein: CASSQGGGIRANEQFF
J gene: TRBJ1-2; V gene: TRBV2; clone size: -; D gene: -; CDR3 DNA: TGTGCCAGCAGTGAACAGCTACAGGGTGGAGGCTACACCTTC; CDR3 protein: CASSEQLQGGGYTF
J gene: TRBJ1-5; V gene: TRBV15; clone size: -; D gene: -; CDR3 DNA: TGTGCCACCAGCAGAGATCCTGGGAGCAATCAGCCCCAGCATTTT; CDR3 protein: CATSRDPGSNQPQHF
J gene: TRBJ2-2; V gene: TRBV29-1; clone size: -; D gene: TRBD1; CDR3 DNA: TGCAGCGGGGGACAGGGGACCACCGGGGAGCTGTTTTTT; CDR3 protein: CSGGQGTTGELFF